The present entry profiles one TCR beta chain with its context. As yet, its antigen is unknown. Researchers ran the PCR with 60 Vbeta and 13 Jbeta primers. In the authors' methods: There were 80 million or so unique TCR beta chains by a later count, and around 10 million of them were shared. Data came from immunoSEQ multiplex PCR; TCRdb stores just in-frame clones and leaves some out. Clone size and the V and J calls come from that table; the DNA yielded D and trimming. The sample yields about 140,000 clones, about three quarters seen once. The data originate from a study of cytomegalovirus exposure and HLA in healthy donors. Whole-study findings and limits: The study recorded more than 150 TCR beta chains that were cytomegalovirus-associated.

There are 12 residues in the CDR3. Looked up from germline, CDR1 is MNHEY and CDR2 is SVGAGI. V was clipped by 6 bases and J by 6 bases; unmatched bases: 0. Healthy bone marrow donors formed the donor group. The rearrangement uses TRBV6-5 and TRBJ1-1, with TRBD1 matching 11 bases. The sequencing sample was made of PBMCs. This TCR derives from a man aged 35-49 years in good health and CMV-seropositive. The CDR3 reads CASRGQGAEAFF. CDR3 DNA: TGTGCCAGCAGGGGACAGGGGGCTGAAGCTTTCTTT.